One and the same sample provided the 18 T cell receptor beta chains below, sequenced in a study of blood T cell repertoires in COVID-19. TCRdb keeps only in-frame clones here, not all; method: immunoSEQ multiplex PCR. Of some 51,000 clones listed, approximately 90% are singletons. Sequencing used peripheral blood. The origin of the receptors is a man over 45 with acute or convalescent COVID-19.

V and J are TRBV2 and TRBJ1-1; 8 nucleotides align to TRBD1. The CDR3 is 14 residues long. After removal of 6 bases from V and 1 base from J, the junction contained 4 bases not matched to a gene. Per germline, CDR1 SNHLY and CDR2 FYNNEI. In DNA, the CDR3 is TGTGCCAGCAGGTGGGGACAGGAGAACACTGAAGCTTTCTTT. Its protein product is CASRWGQENTEAFF.

V is TRBV5-1 and J is TRBJ2-3, with TRBD1 identical over 9 bases. CDR3 length: 16 residues. Germline CDR1 SGHRS, CDR2 YFSETQ. J gave up 4 bases and V 6 bases, and 12 bases lay outside the gene matches. CDR3 residues: CASKNPGQGHADTQYF. Here the CDR3 DNA reads TGCGCCAGCAAAAACCCCGGACAGGGGCACGCAGATACGCAGTATTTT.

The V call is TRBV30, the J call TRBJ1-6, with D possibly being TRBD1 (5 bases). V lost 2 bases and J 9 bases, leaving 8 bases between the germline ends. Germline V lookup: CDR1 GTSNPN, CDR2 SVGIG (reference sequence). This CDR3 has 12 amino acids. This CDR3 is CAWSRGGSPLHF. The CDR3 nucleotides are TGTGCCTGGAGTAGGGGAGGTTCACCCCTCCACTTT.

The CDR3 nucleotides read TGTGCCAGCAGTGGGGACTTGATTTCCGAGCAGTACTTC. It is translated as CASSGDLISEQYF. The chain recombines TRBV2 with TRBJ2-7, with a tentative D call TRBD2 (6 bases). Germline loops: CDR1 SNHLY, CDR2 FYNNEI. The CDR3 sequence is 13 residues long. Trimming left V 4 bases short and J 6 bases short, with 13 bases between.

The J gene is TRBJ2-2, the V gene TRBV20-1; a weak D match, TRBD1 (6 bases). Trimming took off 3 bases at V and 3 bases at J, with 8 bases between the two ends. This CDR3 has 13 residues. Germline V gene sequence: CDR1 DFQATT, CDR2 SNEGSKA (reference sequence). Here the CDR3 DNA reads TGCAGTGCTAGTACAGGGTACACCGGGGAGCTGTTTTTT. This translates into CSASTGYTGELFF.

The genes are TRBV28 and TRBJ1-5, with D unclear. Looked up from germline, CDR1 is MDHEN and CDR2 is SYDVKM. Trimming shortened V by 6 bases and J by 7 bases, and 13 bases separated the two germline ends. The CDR3 sequence is 13 residues long. The CDR3 DNA is TGTGCCAGCAGCCCCCCGGGATGGCAGCCCCAGCATTTT. Protein sequence: CASSPPGWQPQHF.

This chain links TRBV7-8 with TRBJ2-1; TRBD2 agrees at 10 bases. The CDR3 length is 17 residues. The germline V gene encodes CDR1 SGHVS and CDR2 FQNEAQ. V was clipped by 4 bases and J by 4 bases; unmatched bases: 10. The CDR3 region is CASSYRGLAELYNEQFF. CDR3 DNA sequence: TGTGCCAGCAGCTACCGCGGACTAGCGGAATTATACAATGAGCAGTTCTTC.

The chain links TRBV6-1 to TRBJ2-7; D is unclear. Germline CDR1 MNHNS, CDR2 SASEGT. The germline V and J ends were trimmed by 1 base and 5 bases, with 9 bases remaining between them. The CDR3 spans 13 residues. The CDR3 here is CASSEDEADEQYF. In nucleotides, the CDR3 is TGTGCCAGCAGTGAAGATGAAGCCGACGAGCAGTACTTC.

The chain employs TRBV19 and TRBJ1-4, with 8 positions matching TRBD1. Germline CDR1 LNHDA, CDR2 SQIVND (reference sequence). The ends lost 3 bases at V and 13 bases at J; junction bases unmatched: 7. The CDR3 is 13 residues long. The CDR3 spells CASSIQGAQGLFF. CDR3 nucleotides: TGTGCCAGTAGTATCCAGGGGGCGCAGGGACTGTTTTTT.

This clone was detected once. The gene calls are TRBV6-6 and TRBJ2-2, with TRBD1 as a possible D gene (6 bases). Germline assignment: CDR1 MNHNY and CDR2 SVGAGI (reference sequence). V was trimmed by 6 bases and J by 1 base, leaving 12 bases between them. The CDR3 is 15 residues long. Written as DNA, the CDR3 is TGTGCCAGCAGGCGGACAGCGGAGAACACCGGGGAGCTGTTTTTT. Its protein is CASRRTAENTGELFF.

This chain connects TRBV24-1 to TRBJ2-1; 7 bases line up with TRBD2. The CDR3 has 18 amino acids. V shed 1 base and J 5 bases; nucleotides not matched to a gene: 13. Germline assignment: CDR1 KGHDR and CDR2 SFDVKD. The DNA for the CDR3 is TGTGCCACCAGTGATTTTAACCCGCCAGCGGGGCATAACAATGAGCAGTTCTTC. As protein: CATSDFNPPAGHNNEQFF.

This clone appeared a few times. The V call is TRBV7-3, the J call TRBJ2-2; no reliable D call. The CDR3 sequence is 13 residues long. V dropped 3 bases and J dropped 5 bases, with 7 bases sitting between them. From germline, CDR1 is SGHTA and CDR2 FQGTGA. The CDR3 DNA is TGTGCCAGCAGCTTGTCAGGAACCGGGGAGCTGTTTTTT. Translating gives CASSLSGTGELFF.

The rearrangement uses TRBV24-1 and TRBJ2-5; D gene uncertain. V was shortened by 9 bases and J by 1 base, with 11 bases between the two germline ends. This CDR3 spans 13 amino acids. Per the germline V gene, CDR1 is KGHDR and CDR2 is SFDVKD. In nucleotides, the CDR3 is TGTGCCACCCAGAGAGGCAGCCAAGAGACCCAGTACTTC. Amino acid sequence: CATQRGSQETQYF.

The chain is built from TRBV11-2 and TRBJ2-7; TRBD1 aligns across 8 bases. Trimming cost V 1 base and J 6 bases; bases outside gene matches: 5. The CDR3 consists of 14 residues. Germline V gene lookup returns CDR1 SGHAT and CDR2 FQNNGV. The chain's CDR3 is CASSLVQGVLEQYF. CDR3 nucleotides: TGTGCCAGCAGCTTAGTACAGGGGGTCCTCGAGCAGTACTTC. The complete variable domain, with remaining parts taken from reference TRBV11-2 and TRBJ2-7, reads EAGVAQSPRYKIIEKRQSVAFWCNPISGHATLYWYQQILGQGPKLLIQFQNNGVVDDSQLPKDRFSAERLKGVDSTLKIQPAKLEDSAVYLCASSLVQGVLEQYFGPGTRLTVT.

The J gene is TRBJ2-4, the V gene TRBV5-4; perhaps TRBD1 as D (5 bases). Germline V lookup: CDR1 SGHNT, CDR2 YYREEE (reference sequence). The V and J ends lost 2 bases and 2 bases respectively, with 17 bases between them. This CDR3 has 17 residues. Written as DNA, the CDR3 is TGTGCCAGCAGCTTACAACAGGAGTTTATAACCAAAAACATTCAGTACTTC. As protein: CASSLQQEFITKNIQYF.

This chain uses TRBV7-2 with TRBJ1-2; D might be TRBD1 (5 bases). There are 13 residues in the CDR3. Per germline, CDR1 SGHTA and CDR2 FQGNSA. V was clipped by 4 bases and J by 2 bases, with 8 bases between them. CDR3 region: CASSWQGNYGYTF. The CDR3 bases are TGTGCCAGCAGCTGGCAGGGAAACTATGGCTACACCTTC.

This rearrangement joins TRBV6-5 to TRBJ1-1; 9 nucleotides match TRBD1. The CDR3 runs 15 residues. J was trimmed by 4 bases and V by 5 bases; bases with no gene match: 8. The V gene's germline CDR1 is MNHEY and CDR2 SVGAGI. The CDR3 nucleotides are TGTGCCAGCAGTACGATGGGACAGGGTTTCACTGAAGCTTTCTTT. Translating it yields CASSTMGQGFTEAFF.

The chain carries TRBV27 and TRBJ1-1, with 11 bases lining up with TRBD1. Germline lookup yields CDR1 MNHEY and CDR2 SMNVEV (reference sequence). CDR3 size: 16 residues. V dropped 6 bases and J dropped 3; count of bases not matched to a gene: 9. CDR3 sequence reads: CASRKGQGALDTEAFF. The CDR3 DNA is TGTGCCAGCAGGAAAGGACAGGGGGCGTTGGACACTGAAGCTTTCTTT.